These 18 T cell receptor beta chains originate from one sample sequenced in a study of CD8 T cells in ankylosing spondylitis (dated by TCRdb to 2016 to 2017). Receptors were amplified or captured by 5' RACE. TCRdb names Illumina HiSeq 2500 as the instrument used. TCRdb reprocessing: public reads trimmed at Q25 with fastp, clones called with MiXCR, in-frame beta chains kept. Every distinct CDR3 protein forms one entry, paired with its most common genes and DNA. Within this sample are about 170,000 distinct CDR3 sequences, with around 17% of them counted one time only. The ten largest clones take up about 8% of the sample. The sequencing sample was made of blood, either unsorted or a sorted T cell fraction (not recorded which). Source of these receptors: a male donor with ankylosing spondylitis or in good health (not recorded which).

This clonotype was recorded many times. The CDR3 spells CASSLALDRGTDTQYF. The CDR3 DNA reads TGCGCCAGCAGCTTGGCCCTTGACAGGGGCACAGATACGCAGTATTTT. The chain uses TRBV5-1 and TRBJ2-3, with TRBD1 identical over 7 bases. Germline lookup yields CDR1 SGHRS and CDR2 YFSETQ. The CDR3 runs 16 residues. Trimming at V came to 0 bases and at J to 1 base, leaving 5 bases not matched to a gene.

The chain recombines TRBV11-2 with TRBJ2-2, with TRBD2 matching over 9 bases. Germline trimming cut 0 bases from V and 5 bases from J; bases unmatched to any gene: 10. Germline V gene lookup returns CDR1 SGHAT and CDR2 FQNNGV. The CDR3 consists of 18 residues. CDR3 DNA sequence: TGTGCCAGCAGCTTAGATCAACTAGCGGGTACTAGTACCGGGGAGCTGTTTTTT. Translated: CASSLDQLAGTSTGELFF.

The chain combines TRBV20-1 with TRBJ2-7, with D possibly TRBD1 on 5 matching bases. The V gene lost 5 bases and the J gene lost 6 bases, with 20 bases spanning the gap. The germline V gene has CDR1 DFQATT and CDR2 SNEGSKA (reference sequence). The CDR3 length is 14 residues. CDR3 sequence reads: CSALRTQPPSEQYF. CDR3 DNA sequence: TGCAGTGCTCTACGGACACAGCCTCCCTCCGAGCAGTACTTC.

The rearrangement uses TRBV6-6 and TRBJ1-1; D gene uncertain. The CDR3 runs 13 residues. Looked up from germline, CDR1 is MNHNY and CDR2 is SVGAGI (reference sequence). V lost 6 bases to trimming and J lost 1 base, with 9 bases between them. In nucleotides, the CDR3 is TGTGCCAGCAGGGCCACGGAGAACACTGAAGCTTTCTTT. This translates into CASRATENTEAFF.

This clonotype appeared many times. This rearrangement joins TRBV5-1 to TRBJ2-7, with D unclear. Per the germline V gene, CDR1 is SGHRS and CDR2 is YFSETQ. The CDR3 length is 15 residues. Trimming removed 1 base from V and 6 bases from J, with 17 bases in between. The CDR3 loop is CASSLSLGRTFEQYF. CDR3 nucleotide sequence: TGCGCCAGCAGCTTGAGTCTTGGCCGTACTTTCGAGCAGTACTTC. The full variable domain, with the rest looked up from reference TRBV5-1 and TRBJ2-7, is KAGVTQTPRYLIKTRGQQVTLSCSPISGHRSVSWYQQTPGQGLQFLFEYFSETQRNKGNFPGRFSGRQFSNSRSEMNVSTLELGDSALYLCASSLSLGRTFEQYFGPGTRLTVT.

This clonotype was counted many times. V is TRBV5-1 and J is TRBJ1-1; 9 bases are shared with TRBD1. With 3 bases clipped from V and 6 bases from J, the junction kept 9 bases outside the gene matches. Per germline, CDR1 SGHRS and CDR2 YFSETQ. This CDR3 is 15 amino acids long. The DNA of the CDR3 is TGCGCCAGCAGCTGGACGGGACAGGGTGGCGCTGAAGCTTTCTTT. It translates to CASSWTGQGGAEAFF.

This clonotype was observed many times. V is TRBV12-3 or TRBV12-4 and J is TRBJ2-3; unclear D gene. V was pared by 5 bases and J by 6 bases, with 9 bases between. The CDR3 is 12 amino acids. The CDR3 loop is CASSPTDDTQYF. CDR3 nucleotides: TGTGCCAGCAGTCCGACGGATGATACGCAGTATTTT.

The sample holds a few counts of this clonotype. V gene TRBV20-1 combines with J gene TRBJ1-5; D not resolved. Per germline, CDR1 DFQATT and CDR2 SNEGSKA (reference sequence). The V end lost 0 bases, the J end lost 7 bases, and 10 bases lay between the germline ends. CDR3 length: 13 amino acids. CDR3 DNA: TGCAGTGCTAGAGATGGGGTAGGACAGCCCCAGCATTTT. This translates into CSARDGVGQPQHF.

This clonotype showed up many times. This chain connects TRBV5-1 to TRBJ2-1; 9 positions match TRBD1. CDR1 and CDR2 from the germline V gene are SGHRS and YFSETQ. Germline trimming cut 8 bases from V and 3 bases from J; bases unmatched to any gene: 9. This CDR3 is built from 15 residues. This chain's CDR3 is CASSAGTGYYNEQFF. As DNA, the CDR3 is TGCGCCAGTTCAGCCGGGACAGGGTACTACAATGAGCAGTTCTTC.

This clonotype occurred many times. This chain links TRBV12-3 or TRBV12-4 with TRBJ2-4, with unresolved D. The V end was cut by 6 bases, the J end by 3 bases, with 9 bases between. The CDR3 length is 13 residues. The CDR3: CASRVILKNIQYF. CDR3 sequence (DNA): TGTGCCAGCAGAGTGATTCTCAAAAACATTCAGTACTTC.

This clonotype was seen a few times. A much larger clone is a single base away; this may be a read error. The CDR3 DNA reads TGTGCCATCAGTTTATCTATCGCTAGCGGGAGGGACGAGCAGTACTTC. Amino acids: CAISLSIASGRDEQYF. The chain is built from TRBV27 and TRBJ2-7; TRBD2 matches at 12 bases. The CDR3 spans 16 residues. Germline assignment: CDR1 MNHEY and CDR2 SMNVEV (reference sequence).

The CDR3 nucleotides are TGTGCTAGTGGTTCTGGTCTTCAGCCCCAGCATTTT. Protein sequence: CASGSGLQPQHF. This chain connects TRBV12-5 to TRBJ1-5; D gene unclear. CDR3 size: 12 residues. Trimming removed 4 bases from V and 6 bases from J, with 7 bases in between. CDR1 and CDR2 from the germline V gene are LGHNT and FRNRAP. Using reference TRBV12-5 and TRBJ1-5 for the parts outside the CDR3, the full variable domain is DARVTQTPRHKVTEMGQEVTMRCQPILGHNTVFWYRQTMMQGLELLAYFRNRAPLDDSGMPKDRFSAEMPDATLATLKIQPSEPRDSAVYFCASGSGLQPQHFGDGTRLSIL.

This clonotype was counted at least ten times. V usage is TRBV28 and J usage is TRBJ1-5; 7 bases are shared with TRBD1. The CDR3 is made up of 13 amino acids. Unmatched junction bases numbered 11, after V lost 5 bases and J lost 13 bases. The germline CDR1 and CDR2 sequences are MDHEN and SYDVKM. The CDR3 coding sequence is TGTGCCAGCAGTCGGGACAGCCTCCAATGGCAGCATTTT. Protein product: CASSRDSLQWQHF.

Comments on this clonotype: The junction differs from germline at one of its ends, possibly a read error. The V gene is TRBV3-1, the J gene TRBJ2-5, with D perhaps TRBD1 (7 bases). CDR1 is LGHDT and CDR2 is YNNKEL in the germline V gene (reference sequence). CDR3 length equals 11 residues. The CDR3 region is CGSSQGGTQYF. The CDR3 region has the DNA TGTGGCAGCAGCCAGGGGGGTACCCAGTACTTC.

This chain connects TRBV5-4 to TRBJ2-1; 8 nucleotides match TRBD2. The V segment lost 0 bases and the J segment 7 bases; nucleotides outside the gene matches: 3. Germline assignment: CDR1 SGHNT and CDR2 YYREEE (reference sequence). This CDR3 region has 14 residues. The CDR3 sequence is CASSLVGRANEQFF. Written as DNA, the CDR3 is TGTGCCAGCAGCTTGGTCGGGAGGGCGAATGAGCAGTTCTTC.

This clonotype was seen a few times. In DNA form, the CDR3 reads TGTGCCAGCAGCTCTCAGACAGGGACACGGACTGAAGCTTTCTTT. Translation: CASSSQTGTRTEAFF. The chain combines TRBV7-9 with TRBJ1-1; 7 positions agree with TRBD1. Germline CDR1 SEHNR, CDR2 FQNEAQ (reference sequence). With V trimmed by 4 bases and J by 5 bases, 10 bases remained unmatched. The CDR3 runs 15 residues.

V is TRBV5-1 and J is TRBJ2-1; TRBD2 aligns across 7 bases. Trimming removed 5 bases from V and 4 bases from J; junction bases left unmatched: 6. CDR1 and CDR2 from the germline V gene are SGHRS and YFSETQ. The CDR3 has 14 residues. The CDR3 reads CASSGLAAYNEQFF. The CDR3, as DNA: TGCGCCAGCAGTGGGCTAGCGGCTTACAATGAGCAGTTCTTC.

This clonotype was seen more than once but under ten times. The CDR3: CASSPTLAGAEQYF. As DNA, the CDR3 is TGTGCCAGCAGCCCAACGCTAGCGGGGGCCGAGCAGTACTTC. The chain joins TRBV3-1 to TRBJ2-7; 10 nucleotides match TRBD2. After removal of 4 bases from V and 6 bases from J, the junction contained 6 bases not matched to a gene. The CDR3 runs 14 residues. Germline CDR1 and CDR2: LGHDT and YNNKEL (reference sequence).